These 23 T cell receptor beta chains came from one sample sequenced in a study of OX40 agonist ivuxolimab in advanced cancers. TCRdb's copy holds only in-frame clones and misses some; the assay was immunoSEQ multiplex PCR. The sample has around 79,000 clones, 91% seen once. The material sequenced was CD4+ or CD8+ T cells sorted from blood, taken in a trial of the OX40 agonist ivuxolimab. Every receptor here comes from an adult with an advanced solid tumor such as melanoma, head and neck, liver or kidney cancer.

V and J are TRBV19 and TRBJ2-2; tentative D call: TRBD1 (5 bases). This CDR3 has 14 residues. CDR1 LNHDA and CDR2 SQIVND come from the germline V gene (reference sequence). Between the trimmed V and J ends, which lost 5 bases and 5 bases, there was a span of 12 bases. The CDR3 loop reads CASSFQGRTGELFF. Written as DNA, the CDR3 is TGTGCCAGTAGTTTCCAGGGAAGGACCGGGGAGCTGTTTTTT.

V is TRBV18 and J is TRBJ2-5, with TRBD1 identical over 10 bases. J was trimmed by 6 bases and V by 3 bases; bases with no gene match: 1. This CDR3 is 13 amino acids long. Germline V gives CDR1 KGHSH, CDR2 LQKENI. The CDR3 loop reads CASSPTGGKTQYF. The CDR3 coding sequence is TGTGCCAGCTCACCGACAGGGGGCAAGACCCAGTACTTC.

The rearrangement links TRBV29-1 to TRBJ1-2, with 9 bases fitting TRBD1. The germline V gene has CDR1 SQVTM and CDR2 ANQGSEA. The CDR3 loop spans 13 amino acids. The V gene end was trimmed by 5 bases and the J gene end by 2 bases; junction bases not matched to a gene: 3. DNA of the CDR3: TGCAGCGTTCCCGGACAGGGGAACTATGGCTACACCTTC. As protein: CSVPGQGNYGYTF.

V and J are TRBV7-9 and TRBJ2-5; the D gene is possibly TRBD2 (5 bases). Trimming left V 4 bases short and J 4 bases short, with 10 bases between. In germline, CDR1 is SEHNR, CDR2 FQNEAQ (reference sequence). The CDR3 length is 13 residues. The CDR3 here is CASSWGEGETQYF. CDR3 nucleotides: TGTGCCAGCAGCTGGGGAGAGGGAGAGACCCAGTACTTC.

The rearrangement uses TRBV7-2 and TRBJ1-1, with D unresolved. The ends were cut back, 5 bases at V and 9 bases at J, with 28 bases in the middle. Germline CDR1 reads SGHTA; CDR2 reads FQGNSA. The CDR3 runs to 17 residues. The chain's CDR3 is CASSAGPGEGSEGKAFF. The CDR3 region has the DNA TGTGCCAGCAGCGCCGGCCCCGGAGAGGGATCGGAGGGTAAAGCTTTCTTT.

The J gene is TRBJ2-3, the V gene TRBV5-4; D is unclear. V lost 7 bases and J lost 6, with 9 bases in between. The germline V gene has CDR1 SGHNT and CDR2 YYREEE (reference sequence). There are 11 residues in the CDR3. CDR3 residues: CASRRTDTQYF. DNA for the CDR3: TGTGCCAGCCGACGTACGGATACGCAGTATTTT.

The chain uses TRBV19 and TRBJ1-1, with 7 bases that match TRBD1. J was trimmed by 0 bases and V by 6 bases; bases with no gene match: 4. This CDR3 comprises 14 residues. Germline CDR1 reads LNHDA; CDR2 reads SQIVND (reference sequence). The CDR3 reads CASSVRGVNTEAFF. Here the CDR3 DNA reads TGTGCCAGTAGCGTCAGGGGGGTGAACACTGAAGCTTTCTTT. The entire variable domain, with the rest obtained from reference TRBV19 and TRBJ1-1, is as follows: DGGITQSPKYLFRKEGQNVTLSCEQNLNHDAMYWYRQDPGQGLRLIYYSQIVNDFQKGDIAEGYSVSREKKESFPLTVTSAQKNPTAFYLCASSVRGVNTEAFFGQGTRLTVV.

The chain has TRBV27 and TRBJ2-7; 10 bases are a match to TRBD1. Unmatched junction bases numbered 6, after V lost 4 bases and J lost 0 bases. Germline lookup yields CDR1 MNHEY and CDR2 SMNVEV (reference sequence). This CDR3 contains 16 residues. This CDR3 is CASSSSTGGASYEQYF. CDR3 bases: TGTGCCAGCAGTTCCTCGACAGGGGGCGCCTCCTACGAGCAGTACTTC.

This sequence joins TRBV5-5 and TRBJ2-3; 10 nucleotides agree with TRBD1. CDR3 size: 16 residues. With 4 bases clipped from V and 1 base from J, the junction kept 6 bases outside the gene matches. Germline CDR1 and CDR2: SGHKS and YYEKEE (reference sequence). This CDR3 is CASSPTGGLGTDTQYF. The CDR3, as DNA: TGTGCCAGCAGCCCGACAGGGGGCCTTGGCACAGATACGCAGTATTTT.

This chain's CDR3 is CASSRYQDNEQFF. The CDR3 DNA reads as TGTGCCAGCAGTCGATACCAGGACAATGAGCAGTTCTTC. The V call is TRBV27, the J call TRBJ2-1; D uncertain. In germline, CDR1 is MNHEY, CDR2 SMNVEV (reference sequence). The CDR3 runs to 13 residues. Trimming took off 5 bases at V and 5 bases at J, with 10 bases between the two ends.

In its sample, this clone was seen once. The chain joins TRBV6-6 to TRBJ2-7, with 7 nucleotides matching TRBD1. CDR3 size: 13 residues. J was trimmed by 3 bases and V by 6 bases; bases with no gene match: 5. The germline V gene has CDR1 MNHNY and CDR2 SVGAGI (reference sequence). CDR3 loop: CASSQGQIYEQYF. CDR3 bases: TGTGCCAGCAGCCAGGGACAGATCTACGAGCAGTACTTC.

The chain uses TRBV27 and TRBJ2-7; a weak D match, TRBD1 (6 bases). CDR1 MNHEY and CDR2 SMNVEV come from the germline V gene (reference sequence). The CDR3 is made up of 15 amino acids. Trimming removed 7 bases from V and 2 bases from J, with 18 bases in between. Written as DNA, the CDR3 is TGTGCCAGCAACGACCGGGACACAGGTACCTACGAGCAGTACTTC. Translated, it gives CASNDRDTGTYEQYF.

To note about this clone: The sample holds other DNA sequences that translate to the same CDR3. This rearrangement joins TRBV5-1 to TRBJ2-7; 10 bases align to TRBD1. Germline V gives CDR1 SGHRS, CDR2 YFSETQ. The CDR3 runs 14 residues. The V and J ends lost 4 bases and 5 bases, in that order; junction bases with no gene match: 6. CDR3 region: CASSPGQGTDEQYF. CDR3 DNA sequence: TGCGCCAGCAGCCCGGGACAGGGGACGGACGAGCAGTACTTC.

The chain employs TRBV9 and TRBJ1-4; D is undetermined. V lost 0 bases and J lost 5, with 11 bases in between. CDR1 is SGDLS and CDR2 is YYNGEE in the germline V gene. The CDR3 is 15 residues long. In DNA form, the CDR3 reads TGTGCCAGCAGCGTAGTGCCCAGCGCAAATGAAAAACTGTTTTTT. Protein: CASSVVPSANEKLFF.

The CDR3 nucleotides are TGTGCCATCAGTGAGGGAGGCGCGAGCTCCTACGAGCAGTACTTC. This encodes CAISEGGASSYEQYF. The chain has TRBV10-3 and TRBJ2-7; TRBD2 might be the D (5 bases). Between the trimmed V and J ends, which lost 2 bases and 0 bases, there was a span of 11 bases. This CDR3 spans 15 amino acids. From germline, CDR1 is ENHRY and CDR2 SYGVKD.

This clone came up once. The chain uses TRBV5-1 and TRBJ2-7; tentatively, D is TRBD1 (6 bases). Trimming removed 1 base at V and 6 bases at J, with 11 bases between. Germline V CDR1 and CDR2: SGHRS, YFSETQ. This CDR3 is built from 13 residues. The CDR3 sequence is CASSLQGFGEQYF. As DNA, the CDR3 is TGCGCCAGCAGCTTGCAGGGGTTCGGCGAGCAGTACTTC.

This chain uses TRBV28 with TRBJ1-4; D is unclear. CDR1 and CDR2 (germline): MDHEN, SYDVKM. Trimming took 6 bases from V and 4 from J, leaving 12 bases between them. The CDR3 contains 14 residues. The CDR3 DNA sequence: TGTGCCAGCAGCCAAAAAGGGCGTAATGAAAAACTGTTTTTT. Its protein product is CASSQKGRNEKLFF.

This clone was counted a single time. The chain recombines TRBV29-1 with TRBJ2-3; D remains ambiguous. Germline V gene sequence: CDR1 SQVTM, CDR2 ANQGSEA. Deletions cut 4 bases from V and 1 base from J, with 6 bases between. There are 12 residues in the CDR3. CDR3 bases: TGCAGCGTTGTCTGGGGCACAGATACGCAGTATTTT. Translating gives CSVVWGTDTQYF.

The V call is TRBV19, the J call TRBJ1-5; D is perhaps TRBD1 (6 bases). The CDR3 spans 14 residues. Germline V lookup: CDR1 LNHDA, CDR2 SQIVND (reference sequence). V was shortened by 2 bases and J by 7 bases, with 12 bases between the two germline ends. The CDR3, as DNA: TGTGCCAGTAGTATATGGGGGGCGAACCAGCCCCAGCATTTT. Amino acids: CASSIWGANQPQHF.

The genes are TRBV28 and TRBJ2-7; 9 bases map to TRBD1. The CDR3 has 13 amino acids. V dropped 6 bases and J dropped 6; count of bases not matched to a gene: 6. Germline CDR1 MDHEN, CDR2 SYDVKM. CDR3 amino acids: CASRTGTGTEQYF. The CDR3 DNA reads as TGTGCCAGCAGAACAGGGACAGGGACCGAGCAGTACTTC.

The rearrangement uses TRBV5-4 and TRBJ1-4; 10 bases map to TRBD1. Unmatched junction bases numbered 1, after V lost 3 bases and J lost 2 bases. CDR1 is SGHNT, CDR2 YYREEE, per germline (reference sequence). This CDR3 has 15 amino acids. CDR3 region: CASSWGQGTNEKLFF. CDR3 DNA sequence: TGTGCCAGCAGCTGGGGACAGGGGACTAATGAAAAACTGTTTTTT.

The chain combines TRBV14 with TRBJ1-5; no firm D call. The germline V gene has CDR1 SGHDN and CDR2 FVKESK. The CDR3 loop spans 14 amino acids. The V end was cut by 5 bases, the J end by 3 bases, with 11 bases between. CDR3 sequence (DNA): TGTGCCAGCAGCACCCGACGGTCCAATCAGCCCCAGCATTTT. This sequence encodes CASSTRRSNQPQHF.

This chain links TRBV7-9 with TRBJ2-1; D possibly corresponds to TRBD2 (5 bases). The CDR3 contains 15 residues. V lost 7 bases and J lost 1, with 14 bases in between. Germline CDR1 reads SEHNR; CDR2 reads FQNEAQ (reference sequence). CDR3: CASTPSRGSYNEQFF. The CDR3 nucleotides read TGTGCCAGCACCCCTAGCCGCGGGTCCTACAATGAGCAGTTCTTC.